This T cell receptor (beta chain) was captured in a study of a mutant IDH1 vaccine in newly diagnosed glioma. Looking at the study overall: Patients' prior therapy spanned radiotherapy, temozolomide, or both; most underwent both.

Time point of the sample: week 5, during vaccination. A 20-mer mutant IDH1 peptide at 300 ug was injected subcutaneously with topical imiquimod. New IDH1-mutant, ATRX-lost WHO grade 3 or 4 astrocytomas occurred in donors. The method was immunoSEQ multiplex PCR; TCRdb's version includes in-frame clones alone and lacks a portion of them. The sample shows 75,000 to 80,000 clones, over 75% of them seen only once. Of note for this clone: Its antigen is not identified.

Per the germline V gene, CDR1 is MDHEN and CDR2 is SYDVKM. This CDR3 region has 14 residues. The V end was cut by 10 bases, the J end by 8 bases, with 20 bases between. This TCR was recovered from a woman between 45 and 60 years old with glioma. The rearrangement joins TRBV28 to TRBJ2-2, with a weak D call TRBD1 (5 bases). The sample consisted of PBMCs, taken from a glioma patient whose treatment included an IDH1 peptide vaccine. The CDR3 DNA is TGTGCCACCGACCAGGACAACCCGAGTGGGGAGCTGTTTTTT. It encodes CATDQDNPSGELFF.